This TCR beta chain is drawn from a study of blood T cell repertoires in COVID-19. Generated by immunoSEQ multiplex PCR, the TCRdb table keeps only in-frame clones and is missing some. The table lists around 110,000 clones, 90% of them singletons. Germline V gene lookup returns CDR1 SGHTA and CDR2 FQGNSA. CDR3 length: 16 amino acids. Trimming cost V 5 bases and J 0 bases, with 14 bases left between them. This rearrangement joins TRBV7-2 to TRBJ2-1; D remains ambiguous. The sample consisted of peripheral blood. The receptor's source is a human donor with active COVID-19. The donor label of this sample is uncertain. The CDR3 bases are TGTGCCAGCAGCGCGACTTTTGATAGCTCCTACAATGAGCAGTTCTTC. It specifies CASSATFDSSYNEQFF.